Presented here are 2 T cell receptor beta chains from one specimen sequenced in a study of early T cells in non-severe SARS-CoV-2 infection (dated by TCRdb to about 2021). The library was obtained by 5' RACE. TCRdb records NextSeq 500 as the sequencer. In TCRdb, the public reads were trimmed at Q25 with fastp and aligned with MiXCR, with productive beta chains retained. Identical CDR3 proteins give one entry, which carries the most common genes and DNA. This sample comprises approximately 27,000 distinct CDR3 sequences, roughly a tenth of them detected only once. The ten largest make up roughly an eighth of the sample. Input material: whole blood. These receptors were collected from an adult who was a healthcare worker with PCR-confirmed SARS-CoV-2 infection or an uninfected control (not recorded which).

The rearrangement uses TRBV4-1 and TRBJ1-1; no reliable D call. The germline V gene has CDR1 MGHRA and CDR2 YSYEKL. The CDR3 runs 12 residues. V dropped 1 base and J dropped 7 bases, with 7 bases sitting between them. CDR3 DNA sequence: TGCGCCAGCAGCCAAGCAGGTCTTGAAGCTTTCTTT. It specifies CASSQAGLEAFF.

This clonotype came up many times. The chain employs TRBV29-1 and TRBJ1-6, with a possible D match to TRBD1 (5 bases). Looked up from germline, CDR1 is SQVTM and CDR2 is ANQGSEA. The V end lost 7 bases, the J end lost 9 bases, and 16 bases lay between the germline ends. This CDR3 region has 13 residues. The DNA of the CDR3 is TGCAGCGCGGGGACGGGGTTGAGTTCACCCCTCCACTTT. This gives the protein CSAGTGLSSPLHF.